These 17 T cell receptor beta chains originate from one sample sequenced in a study of cytomegalovirus exposure and HLA in healthy donors. The PCR made use of 60 Vbeta and 13 Jbeta primers. TCRdb's table, derived via immunoSEQ multiplex PCR, lists solely in-frame clones and lacks some. The table lists under 85,000 clones, about 76% of them singletons. What was sequenced was PBMCs. All receptors derive from a man between 18 and 29 years old in good health and CMV-seronegative.

The rearrangement joins TRBV5-1 to TRBJ1-1; 8 bases map to TRBD1. The CDR3 totals 19 residues. From germline, CDR1 is SGHRS and CDR2 YFSETQ. With 1 base clipped from V and 1 base from J, the junction kept 15 bases outside the gene matches. CDR3 region: CASSLSPQGGRWENTEAFF. For the CDR3, the DNA is TGCGCCAGCAGCTTGAGTCCACAGGGGGGAAGGTGGGAGAACACTGAAGCTTTCTTT.

This clone was detected once. The chain joins TRBV6-1 to TRBJ1-2, with D unclear. The V end was cut by 1 base, the J end by 7 bases, with 7 bases between. This CDR3 spans 12 amino acids. CDR1 and CDR2 (germline): MNHNS, SASEGT. CDR3 nucleotides: TGTGCCAGCAGTGAAGTATCTACTGGCTACACCTTC. Its protein is CASSEVSTGYTF.

V and J are TRBV5-1 and TRBJ2-5; TRBD2 aligns across 15 bases. The CDR3 length is 16 residues. CDR1 is SGHRS, CDR2 YFSETQ, per germline. With V trimmed by 4 bases and J by 1 base, 2 bases remained unmatched. The DNA for the CDR3 is TGCGCCAGCAGCCCGGGACTAGCGGGGGGCCAAGAGACCCAGTACTTC. The encoded protein is CASSPGLAGGQETQYF.

V and J are TRBV4-3 and TRBJ1-4; 7 nucleotides line up with TRBD1. The length of the CDR3 is 18 residues. J gave up 8 bases and V 0 bases, and 15 bases lay outside the gene matches. Germline CDR1 is LGHNA and CDR2 is YSLEER. The CDR3 DNA is TGCGCCAGCAGCCAAGAAACTCCGGGACAGCTGCTTCGAGAAAAACTGTTTTTT. This translates into CASSQETPGQLLREKLFF.

The chain links TRBV6-5 to TRBJ1-2; TRBD1 is a possible D gene (5 bases). The germline CDR1 and CDR2 sequences are MNHEY and SVGAGI. V lost 0 bases and J lost 4, with 9 bases in between. CDR3 length: 14 amino acids. CDR3 sequence reads: CASSYSIGGYGYTF. DNA of the CDR3: TGTGCCAGCAGTTACTCAATCGGGGGCTATGGCTACACCTTC.

The V and J genes are TRBV27 and TRBJ1-2; the match to TRBD1 covers 8 bases. Germline V gives CDR1 MNHEY, CDR2 SMNVEV (reference sequence). This CDR3 has 13 amino acids. V lost 8 bases and J lost 4; bases outside the gene matches: 6. The CDR3 bases are TGTGCCAGCTCCGGACAGGGTGGCTATGGCTACACCTTC. Translated, it gives CASSGQGGYGYTF.

This clone was seen a few times. The chain employs TRBV2 and TRBJ1-5; 8 bases match TRBD1. V shed 4 bases, J shed 2 bases, and the junction held 13 bases outside the gene matches. Germline CDR1 reads SNHLY; CDR2 reads FYNNEI. The CDR3 is 18 residues long. Here the CDR3 reads CASSVKQGAIEGNQPQHF. Written as DNA, the CDR3 is TGTGCCAGCAGTGTCAAGCAGGGGGCAATAGAGGGCAATCAGCCCCAGCATTTT.

The V gene is TRBV2, the J gene TRBJ2-3; 7 bases map to TRBD2. There are 14 residues in the CDR3. Germline assignment: CDR1 SNHLY and CDR2 FYNNEI. Trimming took 6 bases from V and 1 from J; bases not matched to a gene: 4. The CDR3 region is CASRGGAGTDTQYF. The CDR3 DNA reads TGTGCCAGCAGGGGAGGGGCCGGCACAGATACGCAGTATTTT. Drawing the rest from reference TRBV2 and TRBJ2-3, the complete variable domain is EPEVTQTPSHQVTQMGQEVILRCVPISNHLYFYWYRQILGQKVEFLVSFYNNEISEKSEIFDDQFSVERPDGSNFTLKIRSTKLEDSAMYFCASRGGAGTDTQYFGPGTRLTVL.

The chain joins TRBV19 to TRBJ2-3; no definite D call. From germline, CDR1 is LNHDA and CDR2 SQIVND (reference sequence). The ends were cut back, 3 bases at V and 4 bases at J, with 14 bases in the middle. This CDR3 has 15 residues. As DNA, the CDR3 is TGTGCCAGTAGTATGATTTCCAGGTCCCCAGATACGCAGTATTTT. Translated: CASSMISRSPDTQYF.

V usage is TRBV19 and J usage is TRBJ1-1; D remains ambiguous. Trimming cost V 1 base and J 4 bases, with 7 bases left between them. Germline CDR1 and CDR2: LNHDA and SQIVND (reference sequence). CDR3 size: 13 residues. The CDR3 DNA sequence: TGTGCCAGTAGTATAGGACTCGGCACTGAAGCTTTCTTT. Translation: CASSIGLGTEAFF.

The V call is TRBV19, the J call TRBJ2-3; the match to TRBD2 covers 13 bases. The CDR3 totals 16 residues. Trimming took 5 bases from V and 9 from J; bases not matched to a gene: 11. The germline CDR1 and CDR2 sequences are LNHDA and SQIVND (reference sequence). CDR3 protein: CASSSRLAGGTDTQYF. The CDR3 bases are TGTGCCAGTAGTTCCCGACTAGCGGGGGGAACCGACACGCAGTATTTT.

This chain connects TRBV30 to TRBJ2-2; the match to TRBD2 covers 8 bases. Unmatched junction bases numbered 5, after V lost 0 bases and J lost 5 bases. CDR3 length: 15 amino acids. Looked up from germline, CDR1 is GTSNPN and CDR2 is SVGIG (reference sequence). In DNA form, the CDR3 reads TGTGCCTGGAGTGTGGGATTAGCGGGGACCGGGGAGCTGTTTTTT. Translated: CAWSVGLAGTGELFF.

This clone was counted a single time. The genes are TRBV11-2 and TRBJ2-4, with unresolved D. The germline V gene encodes CDR1 SGHAT and CDR2 FQNNGV. This CDR3 is built from 11 residues. V lost 5 bases and J lost 6, with 5 bases in between. The CDR3 bases are TGTGCCAGCAGCCCATTAAACATTCAGTACTTC. The encoded protein is CASSPLNIQYF.

This chain joins TRBV4-1 and TRBJ2-2, with 14 bases that match TRBD2. Germline lookup yields CDR1 MGHRA and CDR2 YSYEKL. With 1 base clipped from V and 7 bases from J, the junction kept 8 bases outside the gene matches. The CDR3 is 18 amino acids. CDR3 in amino acids: CASSQALTSGGANGELFF. The CDR3, as DNA: TGCGCCAGCAGCCAAGCTCTGACTAGCGGGGGGGCGAACGGGGAGCTGTTTTTT.

The gene calls are TRBV11-3 and TRBJ1-1; tentatively, D is TRBD1 (5 bases). Trimming shortened V by 3 bases and J by 4 bases, and 9 bases separated the two germline ends. The CDR3 has 13 residues. Per germline, CDR1 SGHNT and CDR2 YENEEA. CDR3 sequence reads: CASSFRRGTEAFF. The DNA for the CDR3 is TGTGCCAGCAGCTTCCGGAGGGGCACTGAAGCTTTCTTT.

J is TRBJ2-1 and V is TRBV6-5, with TRBD1 matching 7 bases. The trim removed 7 bases at V and 12 bases at J, leaving 6 bases unmatched. The CDR3 sequence is 11 residues long. Germline CDR1 and CDR2: MNHEY and SVGAGI. The CDR3 DNA is TGTGCCAGCACACAGGGGATCGGGCAGTTCTTC. Protein product: CASTQGIGQFF.

V is TRBV4-3 and J is TRBJ2-1; unclear D gene. V was pared by 0 bases and J by 8 bases, with 8 bases between. CDR3 length: 13 residues. Germline V CDR1 and CDR2: LGHNA, YSLEER. The CDR3 nucleotides are TGCGCCAGCAGCCAAGAACGACGGGATGAGCAGTTCTTC. Its translation is CASSQERRDEQFF.